The 7 T cell receptor beta chains presented below share a single source sample, sequenced in a study of graft-versus-host responses after intestinal transplantation. The protocol was immunoSEQ multiplex PCR, while the TCRdb copy is restricted to in-frame clones and leaves out a portion. The profile shows about 88,000 clones, roughly 89% of them singletons. Their cognate antigens are unknown. This specimen consisted of unstimulated CD4+ T cells sorted from spleen or lymph node cells, obtained before intestinal transplant. These TCRs come from a human donor who received an intestinal transplant.

Only one count was recorded for this clone. The V and J genes are TRBV11-3 and TRBJ1-1; no firm D call. The CDR3 covers 13 residues. Germline V lookup: CDR1 SGHNT, CDR2 YENEEA. V shed 5 bases and J shed 1 base, with 8 bases lying between them. The CDR3 sequence: CASSLYANTEAFF. CDR3 nucleotides: TGTGCCAGCAGCCTCTATGCGAACACTGAAGCTTTCTTT.

The chain employs TRBV6-1 and TRBJ1-2, with TRBD1 matching over 9 bases. This CDR3 region has 13 residues. The V segment lost 4 bases and the J segment 8 bases; nucleotides outside the gene matches: 5. CDR1 is MNHNS, CDR2 SASEGT, per germline. DNA for the CDR3: TGTGCCAGCAGTGTGGGACAGGGCAGAGGCTACACCTTC. This sequence encodes CASSVGQGRGYTF.

The gene calls are TRBV29-1 and TRBJ2-1, with TRBD2 matching 9 bases. Trimming cost V 2 bases and J 2 bases; bases outside gene matches: 4. This CDR3 is built from 15 residues. The V gene's germline CDR1 is SQVTM and CDR2 ANQGSEA. The CDR3: CSVELLAGTYNEQFF. The CDR3 region has the DNA TGCAGCGTTGAATTGCTAGCGGGGACCTACAATGAGCAGTTCTTC.

The chain couples TRBV2 to TRBJ2-2; 10 bases fit TRBD2. Per the germline V gene, CDR1 is SNHLY and CDR2 is FYNNEI. Trimming cost V 4 bases and J 5 bases; bases outside gene matches: 4. The CDR3 sequence is 15 residues long. CDR3 protein: CASSVTSGYTGELFF. Here the CDR3 DNA reads TGTGCCAGCAGTGTGACTAGCGGGTATACCGGGGAGCTGTTTTTT.

This clone was detected once. The J gene is TRBJ2-7, the V gene TRBV19; 7 nucleotides agree with TRBD1. CDR1 is LNHDA, CDR2 SQIVND, per germline (reference sequence). The J segment lost 7 bases and the V segment lost 7 bases, leaving 7 bases of the junction unmatched. The CDR3 is made up of 12 amino acids. The CDR3: CASNKGAGEQYF. The DNA for the CDR3 is TGTGCCAGTAATAAGGGGGCCGGAGAGCAGTACTTC. Supplemented by reference TRBV19 and TRBJ2-7, the full variable domain reads DGGITQSPKYLFRKEGQNVTLSCEQNLNHDAMYWYRQDPGQGLRLIYYSQIVNDFQKGDIAEGYSVSREKKESFPLTVTSAQKNPTAFYLCASNKGAGEQYFGPGTRLTVT.

The rearrangement uses TRBV19 and TRBJ1-2; D not resolved. The germline V and J ends were trimmed by 8 bases and 0 bases, with 13 bases remaining between them. This CDR3 is built from 14 residues. Germline values: CDR1 LNHDA, CDR2 SQIVND (reference sequence). This CDR3 is CASRYRLTNYGYTF. In DNA, the CDR3 is TGTGCCAGTCGTTATCGGCTTACTAACTATGGCTACACCTTC.

V gene TRBV4-1 combines with J gene TRBJ2-3; 8 positions agree with TRBD2. Looked up from germline, CDR1 is MGHRA and CDR2 is YSYEKL. The CDR3 extends over 21 amino acids. After removal of 0 bases from V and 2 bases from J, the junction contained 19 bases not matched to a gene. The CDR3 DNA is TGCGCCAGCAGCCAAGAAGGAGCCAGGGAGTCGGTAGCGGGATTCACAGATACGCAGTATTTT. Translated, it gives CASSQEGARESVAGFTDTQYF.